This TCR beta chain is drawn from a study of T-cell reconstitution after alpha-beta-depleted transplantation in children. CDR1 and CDR2 (germline): MNHEY, SMNVEV (reference sequence). The CDR3 covers 13 residues. Notes on the study in general: Newly produced T cells mostly provided counts and TCRbeta diversity after one year, as hyperexpanded clones declined.

Construction of the TCRbeta library involved unique molecular identifiers. Each CDR3 protein gets one entry after TCRdb re-called the PCR reads with MiXCR. Seen here are 700,000 to 950,000 distinct CDR3 sequences, about 16% observed once, and the top ten hold around 5%. Comment on this clonotype: Its antigen is unknown. This clone may be a read error of a much larger clone one base away.

The sample in question was PBMCs, mostly from graft donor cells, obtained 360 days after TCRalphabeta/CD19-depleted stem cell transplant. The sequence came from a male patient aged 5 to 17 who had a stem cell transplant for acute lymphoblastic leukemia, so the T cells may come from the graft donor. The rearrangement links TRBV27 to TRBJ2-7; D might be TRBD1 (6 bases). CDR3 sequence (DNA): TGTGCCAGCAGTTATCAGGGGCACTACGAGCTGTACTTC. Protein: CASSYQGHYELYF.